This entry features one TCR beta chain sequence. Antigen unknown. Time point given: sample taken at primary tumor resection. Whole RNA, isolated from tumor, nontumor lung or frozen PBMC, was sequenced without prior sorting. The record originates from a study of spatial heterogeneity in lung cancer. About the study: Matched bulk RNA-seq yielded a T cell module score, and TCR transcript counts in tumor regions correlated strongly with that score. Study-wide findings and caveats: Of tumor T cells, an estimated coverage of around 6.8% was reached for alpha chains and approximately 12% for beta chains. Within tumors, counts of expanded alpha and beta TCRs tracked tumor mutation counts.

CDR1 LGHDT and CDR2 YNNKEL come from the germline V gene (reference sequence). V lost 0 bases, J lost 8 bases, and 7 bases stayed unmatched. This CDR3 comprises 15 residues. TCRdb reprocessed the 5' RACE reads via MiXCR and lists one record per CDR3 protein. The sample has around 9,700 distinct CDR3 sequences, approximately 8% seen once. This receptor was taken from a female donor with early-stage non-small cell lung cancer. The J gene is TRBJ2-1, the V gene TRBV3-1; 7 nucleotides line up with TRBD2. The specimen was lung tumor tissue, collected at surgery. The CDR3 region is CASSQDHGLVHEQFF. In nucleotides, the CDR3 is TGTGCCAGCAGCCAAGACCATGGACTAGTCCATGAGCAGTTCTTC.